The rows below give T cell receptor beta chains drawn from one sample of a study of technical replicates of blood from several donors. The method was immunoSEQ multiplex PCR; TCRdb's version includes in-frame clones alone and lacks a portion of them. Here the sample spans 70,000 to 85,000 clones, approximately 92% being singletons. The material sequenced was T cells isolated from PBMCs. These receptors were taken from a human donor in good health. Both conserved end residues are part of each CDR3. D genes are given only for firm matches. Size tells how often a clone was seen (once, few, many) or the class of an expanded clone, and some rows leave it out.

D,size,V,J,DNA,CDR3
-,-,TRBV6-5,TRBJ1-2,TGTGCCAGCAGTTACCGGGTCAGAAACTATGGCTACACCTTC,CASSYRVRNYGYTF
-,-,TRBV7-2,TRBJ1-2,TGTGCCAGTTCTAAACAGCAGGGTTCGTATGGCTACACCTTC,CASSKQQGSYGYTF
-,once,TRBV2,TRBJ2-1,TGTGCCAGCACCTATGAAACAGGGAAGTTGGGGAATGAGCAGTTCTTC,CASTYETGKLGNEQFF
TRBD2,-,TRBV5-1,TRBJ2-1,TGCGCCAGCAGCAATAGCGGGAGTACGTACAATGAGCAGTTCTTC,CASSNSGSTYNEQFF
-,-,TRBV27,TRBJ2-5,TGTGCCAGCAGTACTTTGGGAGAAGAGACCCAGTACTTC,CASSTLGEETQYF
-,-,TRBV20-1,TRBJ2-1,TGCAGTGCTAGCTTCCCCGAGTTGTTCTTC,CSASFPELFF
TRBD1,-,TRBV5-1,TRBJ1-5,TGCGCCAGCAGCTTGAACTTTTTGGGACAGGGTGCTCAGCCCCAGCATTTT,CASSLNFLGQGAQPQHF
-,-,TRBV9,TRBJ1-5,TGTGCCAGCAGCAGGGGTCGAGAACAGCCCCAGCATTTT,CASSRGREQPQHF
TRBD1,-,TRBV7-2,TRBJ2-7,TGTGCCAGCAGCTTAGGCCGGGACAGCTACGAGCAGTACTTC,CASSLGRDSYEQYF
TRBD2,-,TRBV7-3,TRBJ2-3,TGTGCCAGCAGCTTGGGACTAGACTCAGATACGCAGTATTTT,CASSLGLDSDTQYF
TRBD1,once,TRBV7-9,TRBJ2-2,TGTGCCAGCAGCTGGGGACAGGGAGACACCGGGGAGCTGTTTTTT,CASSWGQGDTGELFF
-,-,TRBV18,TRBJ2-1,TGTGCCAGCTCGGGCCAGGGAAGGAATGAGCAGTTCTTC,CASSGQGRNEQFF
-,-,TRBV30,TRBJ2-3,TGTGCCTGGAGCCGAGCAGGAAGCACAGATACGCAGTATTTT,CAWSRAGSTDTQYF
-,-,TRBV11-3,TRBJ2-3,TGTGCCAGCAGCCCCAGACAGGCCGGGACAGATACGCAGTATTTT,CASSPRQAGTDTQYF
TRBD1,once,TRBV11-3,TRBJ2-2,TGTGCCAGCAGCCCGGGGACAGGGGAAGGTGCCGGGGAGCTGTTTTTT,CASSPGTGEGAGELFF
-,-,TRBV10-1,TRBJ2-3,TGCGCCAGATCGAAGGGAGCAGATACGCAGTATTTT,CARSKGADTQYF
TRBD1,-,TRBV7-9,TRBJ1-2,TGTGCCAGCAGCGCGGGGACAGGGGTTGGCTACACCTTC,CASSAGTGVGYTF
-,once,TRBV19,TRBJ2-6,TGTGCCAGTAGCCGGGTGAACTCTGGGGCCAACGTCCTGACTTTC,CASSRVNSGANVLTF
TRBD2,-,TRBV5-4,TRBJ2-7,TGTGCCAGCAGCTTGTTCCTAGCGGGAGGGCACCAGTACTTC,CASSLFLAGGHQYF
TRBD1,-,TRBV30,TRBJ1-1,TGTGCCTGGGCCCGACAGGGAGCCACTGAAGCTTTCTTT,CAWARQGATEAFF
TRBD1,-,TRBV2,TRBJ2-2,TGTGCCAGCAGCGCAGGGGGCGTAAACACCGGGGAGCTGTTTTTT,CASSAGGVNTGELFF
-,-,TRBV28,TRBJ1-2,TGTGCCAGCAGTATACTAAACACCTACTATGGCTACACCTTC,CASSILNTYYGYTF
-,-,TRBV4-3,TRBJ1-1,TGCGCCAGCAGCCAAGATCGGGTAGCGGTTGAAGCTTTCTTT,CASSQDRVAVEAFF
TRBD2,once,TRBV30,TRBJ2-1,TGTGCCTGGTCCCCCCGGAGGACAGGGGGACTAGCGGGAGTCCACAATGAGCAGTTCTTC,CAWSPRRTGGLAGVHNEQFF
-,-,TRBV5-1,TRBJ2-3,TGCGCCAGCAGCCTACAGGGTGGGGATACGCAGTATTTT,CASSLQGGDTQYF
TRBD2,-,TRBV19,TRBJ2-1,TGTGCCAGTAGTATTGTCAGCGGGAGGGCCGGTTTGAATGAGCAGTTCTTC,CASSIVSGRAGLNEQFF
-,-,TRBV6-1,TRBJ1-3,TGTGCCAGCAGACTCTCAGGGGCCGGAAACACCATATATTTT,CASRLSGAGNTIYF
-,-,TRBV28,TRBJ1-1,TGTGCCAGCAGTTTAGGGGAGCGTGGGACTGCTGAAGCTTTCTTT,CASSLGERGTAEAFF
-,-,TRBV6-5,TRBJ1-1,TGTGCCAGCAGTTACTCGATACTCAACACTGAAGCTTTCTTT,CASSYSILNTEAFF
-,-,TRBV15,TRBJ2-7,TGTGCCACCAGCAGAGACCAAAAACAGGGTCGGGAGCAGTACTTC,CATSRDQKQGREQYF
-,-,TRBV4-1,TRBJ2-7,TGCGCCAGCAGCCAGGTCAGGGGTGTCCTCCACTACGAGCAGTACTTC,CASSQVRGVLHYEQYF
TRBD1,-,TRBV2,TRBJ1-1,TGTGCCGGGAGCGGGACAGGGGGAACAGGGGAAGCTTTCTTT,CAGSGTGGTGEAFF
-,-,TRBV10-1,TRBJ1-1,TGCGCCAGCAGTGATGGAGGCGTGAACACTGAAGCTTTCTTT,CASSDGGVNTEAFF
TRBD1,-,TRBV5-1,TRBJ1-1,TGCGCCAGCAGCTCCACCCTTATCGTACAGGGGCAGAACACTGAAGCTTTCTTT,CASSSTLIVQGQNTEAFF
TRBD2,-,TRBV7-9,TRBJ2-1,TGTGCCAGCAGCTTAGGAGGACTAGCAAATGAGCAGTTCTTC,CASSLGGLANEQFF
-,-,TRBV19,TRBJ1-5,TGTGCCAGTAGTCCTGTTGGGGGCTTGAGCAATCAGCCCCAGCATTTT,CASSPVGGLSNQPQHF
-,-,TRBV29-1,TRBJ1-3,TGCAGCGTTGACGAGACAGCTGGAAACACCATATATTTT,CSVDETAGNTIYF
-,-,TRBV29-1,TRBJ2-3,TGCAGCGTTGCAGGCTTTGACACAGATACGCAGTATTTT,CSVAGFDTDTQYF
-,-,TRBV6-4,TRBJ2-3,TGTGCCAGCAGTGACTCCGGACACCCCACAGATACGCAGTATTTT,CASSDSGHPTDTQYF
-,-,TRBV2,TRBJ2-2,TGTGCCAGCAGCCCCAAAGACAGCCGTTACACCGGGGAGCTGTTTTTT,CASSPKDSRYTGELFF
TRBD1,-,TRBV9,TRBJ2-1,TGTGCCAGCAGCGGGACAGGGGGCTCCTACAATGAGCAGTTCTTC,CASSGTGGSYNEQFF
TRBD1,-,TRBV5-1,TRBJ2-7,TGCGCCAGCAGAACGACAGGGAGCTCCTACGAGCAGTACTTC,CASRTTGSSYEQYF
-,-,TRBV5-8,TRBJ2-2,TGTGCCAGACAGGGCTCGCTGGTCACCGGGGAGCTGTTTTTT,CARQGSLVTGELFF
-,-,TRBV5-5,TRBJ1-4,TGTGCCAGCAGCTTACGGTCAAGGGGTGAAAAACTGTTTTTT,CASSLRSRGEKLFF
-,-,TRBV13,TRBJ2-7,TGTGCCAGTCACAGGGAGCAGCTCAACGAGCAGTACTTC,CASHREQLNEQYF
TRBD2,-,TRBV19,TRBJ2-3,TGTGCCAGTAGCCGTGGTAGCGGGACCACAGATACGCAGTATTTT,CASSRGSGTTDTQYF
-,-,TRBV6-5,TRBJ2-7,TGTGCCAGCAGTTACAACAGGGTCTACGAGCAGTACTTC,CASSYNRVYEQYF
-,few,TRBV6-1,TRBJ2-7,TGTGCCAGCCAAAGGGGCCCGTCCTACGAGCAGTACTTC,CASQRGPSYEQYF
TRBD1,-,TRBV19,TRBJ2-7,TGTGCCAGTAGTACCGGGACAGGGGATTACGAGCAGTACTTC,CASSTGTGDYEQYF
TRBD2,-,TRBV7-9,TRBJ2-3,TGTGCCAGCAGCTTGGGACTGACTAGCGGCGTGTGGTATTTT,CASSLGLTSGVWYF
-,-,TRBV11-2,TRBJ2-7,TGTGCCAGCAGCTTAGGACAGCCCTACGAGCAGTACTTC,CASSLGQPYEQYF
TRBD1,-,TRBV7-9,TRBJ2-2,TGTGCCAGCAGCTTTGTCCCGTACAGGGGTCCGCCTAAGACGGGGGAGCTGTTTTTT,CASSFVPYRGPPKTGELFF
TRBD2,once,TRBV28,TRBJ2-7,TGTGCCAGCAGATATGGGACTAGCGGGACTTCCTACGAGCAGTACTTC,CASRYGTSGTSYEQYF
TRBD1,-,TRBV30,TRBJ2-3,TGTGCCTGGAGTGAACAGGGGGTGGTCAAAGATACGCAGTATTTT,CAWSEQGVVKDTQYF
TRBD1,-,TRBV18,TRBJ2-5,TGTGCCAGCTCCACAGCACTACAGGGGCCTCAGGTGGAGACCCAGTACTTC,CASSTALQGPQVETQYF
-,-,TRBV9,TRBJ2-2,TGTGCCAGCAGCGTAGTAGGACAGAACACCGGGGAGCTGTTTTTT,CASSVVGQNTGELFF
TRBD2,-,TRBV7-9,TRBJ2-7,TGTGCCAGCACCGTAGCGGGAGGGCCCTACGAGCAGTACTTC,CASTVAGGPYEQYF
-,-,TRBV19,TRBJ2-7,TGTGCCAGTAGTTCCCTAGGAGGGGAGCTGGGGCAGTACTTC,CASSSLGGELGQYF
-,-,TRBV7-6,TRBJ2-7,TGTGCCAGCAGCCGTAGCGGAAGCTCCTACGAGCAGTACTTC,CASSRSGSSYEQYF
-,-,TRBV6-6,TRBJ2-1,TGTGCCAGCAGTTTCAACAATGAGCAGTTCTTC,CASSFNNEQFF